The 27 T cell receptor beta chains below all came from one sample that was sequenced in a study of control samples from healthy donors and cancer patients. The assay was immunoSEQ multiplex PCR, and TCRdb's table has in-frame clones only and misses some. This repertoire shows around 99,000 clones, 90% found once; its top ten account for 4% to 4.5%. Sample: blood. These receptors were taken from a human donor in good health. The donor label of this sample is uncertain.

J is TRBJ1-3 and V is TRBV6-1, with no clear D. Between the trimmed V and J ends, which lost 2 bases and 0 bases, there was a span of 14 bases. Per germline, CDR1 MNHNS and CDR2 SASEGT. The CDR3 is 17 residues long. The CDR3 nucleotides read TGTGCCAGCAGTGAACTTAACAAGGCCTTCTCTGGAAACACCATATATTTT. It encodes CASSELNKAFSGNTIYF.

This chain uses TRBV19 with TRBJ2-5; 8 bases agree with TRBD1. CDR1 is LNHDA and CDR2 is SQIVND in the germline V gene (reference sequence). Trimming at V came to 5 bases and at J to 5 bases, leaving 13 bases not matched to a gene. The CDR3 contains 16 residues. The chain's CDR3 is CASSLDWTGFLETQYF. The DNA of the CDR3 is TGTGCCAGTAGTCTTGATTGGACAGGGTTTTTGGAGACCCAGTACTTC. The full variable domain, its missing parts supplied by reference TRBV19 and TRBJ2-5, is DGGITQSPKYLFRKEGQNVTLSCEQNLNHDAMYWYRQDPGQGLRLIYYSQIVNDFQKGDIAEGYSVSREKKESFPLTVTSAQKNPTAFYLCASSLDWTGFLETQYFGPGTRLLVL.

This clone was observed a handful of times. The V gene is TRBV6-5, the J gene TRBJ2-7; no firm D call. Germline V gives CDR1 MNHEY, CDR2 SVGAGI. The CDR3 is 14 residues long. V was shortened by 6 bases and J by 7 bases, with 19 bases between the two germline ends. This CDR3 is CASSPTLLPREQYF. CDR3 DNA: TGTGCCAGCAGCCCCACTCTTCTGCCGAGGGAGCAGTACTTC.

The rearrangement uses TRBV5-1 and TRBJ1-1, with D possibly matching TRBD1 (5 bases). The CDR3 consists of 16 residues. Between the trimmed V and J ends, which lost 1 base and 4 bases, there was a span of 17 bases. The germline CDR1 and CDR2 sequences are SGHRS and YFSETQ. CDR3 protein: CASSLRGPLGGTEAFF. DNA of the CDR3: TGCGCCAGCAGCTTGAGGGGACCCCTGGGTGGCACTGAAGCTTTCTTT.

This chain connects TRBV6-2 or TRBV6-3 to TRBJ1-6, with D hard to call. Per the germline V gene, CDR1 is MNHEY and CDR2 is SVGEGT. This CDR3 has 13 amino acids. V shed 2 bases and J shed 11 bases, with 10 bases lying between them. This CDR3 is CASSYMLRAPLHF. In nucleotides, the CDR3 is TGTGCCAGCAGTTACATGCTGCGCGCACCCCTCCACTTT.

The chain is built from TRBV9 and TRBJ2-5, with TRBD1 matching 8 bases. Trimming at V came to 4 bases and at J to 4 bases, leaving 12 bases not matched to a gene. CDR1 and CDR2 (germline): SGDLS, YYNGEE. The CDR3 has 16 residues. DNA of the CDR3: TGTGCCAGCAGCATCCAACCCGCAGGGGGCGGAGAGACCCAGTACTTC. Translated, it gives CASSIQPAGGGETQYF.

The CDR3 sequence is CAWRVRGGLGSGELFF. In DNA form, the CDR3 reads TGTGCCTGGAGGGTGCGCGGGGGGTTGGGAAGCGGGGAGCTGTTTTTT. The chain joins TRBV30 to TRBJ2-2, with 8 positions matching TRBD2. CDR1 GTSNPN and CDR2 SVGIG come from the germline V gene (reference sequence). The junction had 13 bases not matched to a gene; V was cut back by 3 bases and J by 7 bases. The CDR3 length is 16 residues.

The chain is built from TRBV7-2 and TRBJ2-2; the D is unclear. Trimming cost V 3 bases and J 2 bases, with 10 bases left between them. This CDR3 region has 15 residues. From germline, CDR1 is SGHTA and CDR2 FQGNSA. The DNA for the CDR3 is TGTGCCAGCAGCTTTTACGGCAGAAACACCGGGGAGCTGTTTTTT. It specifies CASSFYGRNTGELFF.

The V and J genes are TRBV9 and TRBJ2-5; 8 nucleotides align to TRBD2. V gave up 0 bases and J gave up 0 bases; unmatched junction bases: 4. This CDR3 is 16 amino acids long. The germline gives CDR1 SGDLS, CDR2 YYNGEE. This CDR3 is CASSVAGAGDQETQYF. CDR3 sequence (DNA): TGTGCCAGCAGCGTAGCAGGAGCGGGGGACCAAGAGACCCAGTACTTC.

The rearrangement uses TRBV10-1 and TRBJ1-2; no firm D call. The CDR3 runs 14 residues. Germline V gene sequence: CDR1 WNHNN, CDR2 SYGVQD (reference sequence). Trimming removed 3 bases at V and 1 base at J, with 9 bases between. The CDR3 nucleotides read TGCGCCAGCAGTGATAGAACAGATAACTATGGCTACACCTTC. This gives the protein CASSDRTDNYGYTF.

The chain employs TRBV5-1 and TRBJ2-1, with 13 bases lining up with TRBD2. This CDR3 comprises 15 residues. CDR1 and CDR2 (germline): SGHRS, YFSETQ. V shed 4 bases, J shed 8 bases, and the junction held 6 bases outside the gene matches. This chain's CDR3 is CASSQLAGGKYEQFF. As DNA, the CDR3 is TGCGCCAGCAGCCAACTAGCGGGGGGGAAGTATGAGCAGTTCTTC.

The chain recombines TRBV11-1 with TRBJ1-1; no definite D call. V lost 4 bases to trimming and J lost 4 bases, with 10 bases between them. Germline assignment: CDR1 SGHAT and CDR2 FQDESV (reference sequence). The CDR3 length is 13 residues. Here the CDR3 DNA reads TGTGCCAGCAGCTCCAGAGTGGTCACTGAAGCTTTCTTT. Translation: CASSSRVVTEAFF. The full variable domain, its missing parts supplied by reference TRBV11-1 and TRBJ1-1, is EAEVAQSPRYKITEKSQAVAFWCDPISGHATLYWYRQILGQGPELLVQFQDESVVDDSQLPKDRFSAERLKGVDSTLKIQPAELGDSAMYLCASSSRVVTEAFFGQGTRLTVV.

The chain recombines TRBV6-5 with TRBJ1-1, with 10 bases fitting TRBD1. The ends lost 5 bases at V and 12 bases at J; junction bases unmatched: 9. There are 13 residues in the CDR3. Germline lookup yields CDR1 MNHEY and CDR2 SVGAGI. CDR3 coding DNA: TGTGCCAGCAGTCTTAGGACAGGGGGAGGATCTTTCTTT. Amino acids: CASSLRTGGGSFF.

The rearrangement links TRBV30 to TRBJ1-4, with D perhaps matching TRBD1 (5 bases). The germline V and J ends were trimmed by 3 bases and 1 base, with 12 bases remaining between them. This CDR3 comprises 15 residues. CDR1 is GTSNPN and CDR2 is SVGIG in the germline V gene (reference sequence). CDR3 in DNA: TGTGCCTGGAGCGGGGGGGTGGAAACTAATGAAAAACTGTTTTTT. This sequence encodes CAWSGGVETNEKLFF.

The chain combines TRBV10-1 with TRBJ2-1; D is perhaps TRBD1 or TRBD2 (6 bases each). V lost 0 bases to trimming and J lost 7 bases, with 10 bases between them. The CDR3 is 14 residues long. In germline, CDR1 is WNHNN, CDR2 SYGVQD (reference sequence). The CDR3 DNA reads TGCGCCAGCAGTGAGTCAGGGGGGTGGAATGAGCAGTTCTTC. Translated: CASSESGGWNEQFF.

This clone was picked up one time. V and J are TRBV10-3 and TRBJ2-1; 8 nucleotides line up with TRBD2. CDR3 length: 14 residues. Losses at the gene ends were 9 bases for V and 5 bases for J; bases not matched to a gene: 9. CDR1 and CDR2 from the germline V gene are ENHRY and SYGVKD. The DNA for the CDR3 is TGTGCCATTTCACGACTAGCGAAAAACAATGAGCAGTTCTTC. This gives the protein CAISRLAKNNEQFF.

This clone occurred once. The V gene is TRBV29-1, the J gene TRBJ1-2, with D possibly being TRBD1 (5 bases). The CDR3 is made up of 13 amino acids. The germline CDR1 and CDR2 sequences are SQVTM and ANQGSEA. V was shortened by 6 bases and J by 4 bases, with 15 bases between the two germline ends. DNA for the CDR3: TGCAGCGTGGCCCTGGGGGTCTTCTATGGCTACACCTTC. It translates to CSVALGVFYGYTF.

In its sample, this clone was seen once. The rearrangement joins TRBV10-3 to TRBJ1-5, with 11 nucleotides matching TRBD1. Germline V gene data show CDR1 as ENHRY and CDR2 as SYGVKD. With V trimmed by 8 bases and J by 9 bases, 3 bases remained unmatched. This CDR3 spans 12 amino acids. The CDR3 sequence: CAIGQGASPQHF. As DNA, the CDR3 is TGTGCCATCGGACAGGGGGCATCGCCCCAGCATTTT.

The chain couples TRBV7-2 to TRBJ1-6, with 7 bases aligning to TRBD1. Germline V gene lookup returns CDR1 SGHTA and CDR2 FQGNSA. The V and J ends lost 6 bases and 0 bases, in that order; junction bases with no gene match: 8. CDR3 length: 17 amino acids. The CDR3 protein is CASREGQTSSYNSPLHF. CDR3 nucleotide sequence: TGTGCCAGCAGGGAGGGACAGACCAGCTCCTATAATTCACCCCTCCACTTT.

The chain recombines TRBV2 with TRBJ1-3, with D maybe TRBD1 (6 bases). Trimming stripped 9 bases from V and 4 bases from J, with 13 bases between. The CDR3 has 13 residues. CDR1 and CDR2 from the germline V gene are SNHLY and FYNNEI. The CDR3 loop reads CASTGHPGNTIYF. CDR3 DNA: TGTGCCAGTACAGGGCATCCGGGAAACACCATATATTTT. The full variable domain, with the rest looked up from reference TRBV2 and TRBJ1-3, is EPEVTQTPSHQVTQMGQEVILRCVPISNHLYFYWYRQILGQKVEFLVSFYNNEISEKSEIFDDQFSVERPDGSNFTLKIRSTKLEDSAMYFCASTGHPGNTIYFGEGSWLTVV.

As concerns this clone: The same CDR3 also results from other DNA sequences found in this sample. The chain carries TRBV10-3 and TRBJ2-3; D is undetermined. CDR1 is ENHRY and CDR2 is SYGVKD in the germline V gene. CDR3 length equals 11 residues. V dropped 5 bases and J dropped 6 bases, with 6 bases sitting between them. CDR3 coding DNA: TGTGCCATCAGTTCTACGGATACGCAGTATTTT. Translation gives CAISSTDTQYF.

The V gene is TRBV3-1 (or the pseudogene TRBV3-2), the J gene TRBJ1-2; D gene ambiguous. This CDR3 has 14 residues. Germline CDR1 LGHDT, CDR2 YNNKEL (reference sequence). V was cut by 3 bases and J by 3 bases, with 11 bases left in between. CDR3 sequence reads: CASSQGRAYYGYTF. The CDR3, as DNA: TGTGCCAGCAGCCAGGGCAGAGCCTACTATGGCTACACCTTC.

The table lists this clone with a few counts. The J gene is TRBJ1-1, the V gene TRBV19; 9 bases align to TRBD1. The germline gives CDR1 LNHDA, CDR2 SQIVND (reference sequence). The trim removed 5 bases at V and 4 bases at J, leaving 8 bases unmatched. This CDR3 has 15 residues. CDR3 region: CASSSPTGGITEAFF. For the CDR3, the DNA is TGTGCCAGTAGTTCCCCAACAGGGGGCATCACTGAAGCTTTCTTT.

The chain employs TRBV19 and TRBJ1-4, with no clear D. V was cut by 9 bases and J by 5 bases, with 22 bases left in between. Germline CDR1 reads LNHDA; CDR2 reads SQIVND (reference sequence). The CDR3 covers 16 residues. The CDR3 protein is CASTEGRYFLNEKLFF. DNA of the CDR3: TGTGCCAGCACAGAAGGACGATATTTCTTAAATGAAAAACTGTTTTTT.

The gene calls are TRBV24-1 and TRBJ1-3; the D is unclear. CDR1 is KGHDR and CDR2 is SFDVKD in the germline V gene. With 2 bases removed from V and 0 bases from J, the gap between germline ends came to 10 bases. This CDR3 has 16 amino acids. CDR3 protein: CATSDSSANSGNTIYF. Here the CDR3 DNA reads TGTGCCACCAGTGATTCATCAGCAAACTCTGGAAACACCATATATTTT.

This sequence joins TRBV2 and TRBJ1-5; D ambiguous. Looked up from germline, CDR1 is SNHLY and CDR2 is FYNNEI. This CDR3 is 14 amino acids long. Trimming pared 0 bases from V and 7 bases from J, leaving 10 bases between. The CDR3 loop is CASSEAWVGQPQHF. CDR3 in DNA: TGTGCCAGCAGTGAAGCGTGGGTCGGCCAGCCCCAGCATTTT.

The V and J genes are TRBV6-2 or TRBV6-3 and TRBJ1-5; D not resolved. Germline assignment: CDR1 MNHEY and CDR2 SVGEGT. This CDR3 is 16 amino acids long. V lost 5 bases, J lost 1 base, and 15 bases lay in between. Here the CDR3 reads CASSPPGPLSNQPQHF. The CDR3 bases are TGTGCCAGCAGTCCCCCGGGCCCTCTGAGCAATCAGCCCCAGCATTTT.